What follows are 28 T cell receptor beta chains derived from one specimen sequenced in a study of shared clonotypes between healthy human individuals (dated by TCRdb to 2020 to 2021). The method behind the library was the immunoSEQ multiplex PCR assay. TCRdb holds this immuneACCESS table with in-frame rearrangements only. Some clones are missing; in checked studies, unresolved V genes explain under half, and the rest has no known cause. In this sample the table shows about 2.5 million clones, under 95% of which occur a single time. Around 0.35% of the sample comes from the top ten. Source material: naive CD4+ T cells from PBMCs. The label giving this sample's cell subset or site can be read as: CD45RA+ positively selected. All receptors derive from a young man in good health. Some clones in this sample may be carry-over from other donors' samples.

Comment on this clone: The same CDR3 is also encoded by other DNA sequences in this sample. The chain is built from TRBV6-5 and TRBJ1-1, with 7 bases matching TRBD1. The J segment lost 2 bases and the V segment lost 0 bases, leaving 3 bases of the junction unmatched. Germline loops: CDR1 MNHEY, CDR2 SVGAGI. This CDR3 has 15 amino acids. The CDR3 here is CASSYSAGGNTEAFF. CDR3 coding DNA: TGTGCCAGCAGTTACTCCGCAGGGGGAAACACTGAAGCTTTCTTT.

The CDR3 DNA is TGTGCCAGCAGCTTACCCACAGGGGCCTACGAGCAGTACTTC. This translates into CASSLPTGAYEQYF. The rearrangement uses TRBV28 and TRBJ2-7, with 7 bases aligning to TRBD1. With 6 bases clipped from V and 2 bases from J, the junction kept 7 bases outside the gene matches. This CDR3 region has 14 residues. Looked up from germline, CDR1 is MDHEN and CDR2 is SYDVKM.

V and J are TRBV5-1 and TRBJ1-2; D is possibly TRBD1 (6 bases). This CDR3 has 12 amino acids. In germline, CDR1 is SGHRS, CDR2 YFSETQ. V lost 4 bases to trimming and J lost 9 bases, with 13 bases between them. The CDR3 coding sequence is TGCGCCAGCAGCCCCGTAGGGGGACGCTACACCTTC. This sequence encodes CASSPVGGRYTF.

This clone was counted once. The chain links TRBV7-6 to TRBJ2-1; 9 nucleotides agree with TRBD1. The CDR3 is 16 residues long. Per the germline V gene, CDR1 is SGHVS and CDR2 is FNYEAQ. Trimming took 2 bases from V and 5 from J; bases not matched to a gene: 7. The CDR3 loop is CASSLKGTGTNNEQFF. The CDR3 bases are TGTGCCAGCAGCTTAAAGGGGACAGGGACAAACAATGAGCAGTTCTTC.

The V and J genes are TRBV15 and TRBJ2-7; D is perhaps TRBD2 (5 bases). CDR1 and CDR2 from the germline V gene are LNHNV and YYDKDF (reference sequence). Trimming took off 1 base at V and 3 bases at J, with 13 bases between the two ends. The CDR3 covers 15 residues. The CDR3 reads CATSRGGPWDYEQYF. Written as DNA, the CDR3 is TGTGCCACCAGCAGAGGCGGGCCGTGGGACTACGAGCAGTACTTC.

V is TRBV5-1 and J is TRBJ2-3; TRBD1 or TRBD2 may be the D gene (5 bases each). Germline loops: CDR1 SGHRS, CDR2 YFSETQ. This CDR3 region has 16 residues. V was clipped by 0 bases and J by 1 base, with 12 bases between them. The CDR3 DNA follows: TGCGCCAGCAGCTTGGTTCCGGGACCCGGCACAGATACGCAGTATTTT. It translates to CASSLVPGPGTDTQYF.

In DNA form, the CDR3 reads TGTGCCAGCAGCTTAGCGTATGGGGTCTTATACAATGAGCAGTTCTTC. This sequence encodes CASSLAYGVLYNEQFF. V is TRBV7-2 and J is TRBJ2-1; D remains ambiguous. Trimming removed 0 bases from V and 4 bases from J, with 13 bases in between. The CDR3 sequence is 16 residues long. The germline CDR1 and CDR2 sequences are SGHTA and FQGNSA.

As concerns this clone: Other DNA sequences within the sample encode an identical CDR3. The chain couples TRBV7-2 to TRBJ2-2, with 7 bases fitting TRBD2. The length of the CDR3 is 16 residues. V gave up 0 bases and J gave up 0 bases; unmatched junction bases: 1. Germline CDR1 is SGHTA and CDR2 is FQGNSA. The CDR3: CASSLALAANTGELFF. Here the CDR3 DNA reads TGTGCCAGCAGCTTAGCGCTAGCGGCGAACACCGGGGAGCTGTTTTTT.

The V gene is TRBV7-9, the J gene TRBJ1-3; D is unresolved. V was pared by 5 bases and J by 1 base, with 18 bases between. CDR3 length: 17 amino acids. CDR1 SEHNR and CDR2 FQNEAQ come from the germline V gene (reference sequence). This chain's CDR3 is CASSTPASSPSGNTIYF. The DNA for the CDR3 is TGTGCCAGCAGCACGCCGGCCTCGAGCCCTTCTGGAAACACCATATATTTT.

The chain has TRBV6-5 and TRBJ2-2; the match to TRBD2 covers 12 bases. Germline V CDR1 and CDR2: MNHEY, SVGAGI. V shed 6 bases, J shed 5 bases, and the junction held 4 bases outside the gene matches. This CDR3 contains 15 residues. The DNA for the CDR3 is TGTGCCAGCAGGAGAGGACTAGCGGGAACCGGGGAGCTGTTTTTT. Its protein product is CASRRGLAGTGELFF.

The CDR3, as DNA: TGCGCCAGCAGCCCGGGACTAGCGGGAGTGGAAGGGAATGAGCAGTTCTTC. Amino acids: CASSPGLAGVEGNEQFF. The J gene is TRBJ2-1, the V gene TRBV4-1; TRBD2 aligns across 14 bases. The CDR3 is 17 residues long. V was pared by 4 bases and J by 7 bases, with 9 bases of the junction left unmatched. In germline, CDR1 is MGHRA, CDR2 YSYEKL.

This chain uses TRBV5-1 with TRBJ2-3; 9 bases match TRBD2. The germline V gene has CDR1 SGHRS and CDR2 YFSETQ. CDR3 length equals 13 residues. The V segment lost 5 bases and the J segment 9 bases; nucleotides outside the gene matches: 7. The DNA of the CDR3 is TGCGCCAGCAGGTTAGCGGGAGAGCGAACGCAGTATTTT. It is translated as CASRLAGERTQYF.

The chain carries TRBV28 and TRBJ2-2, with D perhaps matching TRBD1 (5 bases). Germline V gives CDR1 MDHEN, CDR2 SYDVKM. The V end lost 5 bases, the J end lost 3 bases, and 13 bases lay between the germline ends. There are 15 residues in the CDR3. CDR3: CASSISGHYTGELFF. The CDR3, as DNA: TGTGCCAGCAGTATTTCAGGACACTACACCGGGGAGCTGTTTTTT. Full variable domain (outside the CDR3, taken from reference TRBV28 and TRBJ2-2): DVKVTQSSRYLVKRTGEKVFLECVQDMDHENMFWYRQDPGLGLRLIYFSYDVKMKEKGDIPEGYSVSREKKERFSLILESASTNQTSMYLCASSISGHYTGELFFGEGSRLTVL.

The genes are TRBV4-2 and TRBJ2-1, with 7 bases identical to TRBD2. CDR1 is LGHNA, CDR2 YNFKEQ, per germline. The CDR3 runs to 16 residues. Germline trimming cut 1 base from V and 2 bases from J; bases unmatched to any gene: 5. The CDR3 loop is CASSQVRSGAYNEQFF. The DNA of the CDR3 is TGTGCCAGCAGCCAAGTTCGAAGCGGGGCCTACAATGAGCAGTTCTTC.

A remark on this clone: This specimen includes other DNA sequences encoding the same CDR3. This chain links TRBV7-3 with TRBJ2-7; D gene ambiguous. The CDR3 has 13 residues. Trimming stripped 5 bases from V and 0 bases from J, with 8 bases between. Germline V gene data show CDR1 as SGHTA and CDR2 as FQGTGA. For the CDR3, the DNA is TGTGCCAGCAGCGGTGGTCCCTCCTACGAGCAGTACTTC. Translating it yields CASSGGPSYEQYF.

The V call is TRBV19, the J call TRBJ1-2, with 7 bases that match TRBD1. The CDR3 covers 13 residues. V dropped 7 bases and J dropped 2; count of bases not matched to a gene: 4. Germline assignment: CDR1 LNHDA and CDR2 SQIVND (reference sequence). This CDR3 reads CASKGTANYGYTF. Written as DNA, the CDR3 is TGTGCCAGTAAAGGGACAGCGAACTATGGCTACACCTTC.

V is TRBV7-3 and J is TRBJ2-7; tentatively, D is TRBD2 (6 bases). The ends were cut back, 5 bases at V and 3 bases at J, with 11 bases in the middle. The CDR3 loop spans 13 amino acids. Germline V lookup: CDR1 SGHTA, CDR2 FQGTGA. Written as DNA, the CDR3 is TGTGCCAGCAGCGCCGGGACTGGCTACGAGCAGTACTTC. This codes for CASSAGTGYEQYF.

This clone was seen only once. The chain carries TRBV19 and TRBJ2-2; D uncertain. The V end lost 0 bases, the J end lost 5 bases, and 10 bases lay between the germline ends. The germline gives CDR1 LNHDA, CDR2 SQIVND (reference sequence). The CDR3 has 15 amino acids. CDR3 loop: CASSIEPIPTGELFF. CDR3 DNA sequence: TGTGCCAGTAGTATAGAGCCCATCCCTACCGGGGAGCTGTTTTTT.

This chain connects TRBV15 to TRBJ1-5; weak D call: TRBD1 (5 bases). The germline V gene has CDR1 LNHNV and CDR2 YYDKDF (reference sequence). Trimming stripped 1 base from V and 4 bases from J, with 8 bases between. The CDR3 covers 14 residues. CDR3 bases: TGTGCCACCAGCAGAGGGGGACCGAATCAGCCCCAGCATTTT. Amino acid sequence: CATSRGGPNQPQHF. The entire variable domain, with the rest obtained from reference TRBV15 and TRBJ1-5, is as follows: DAMVIQNPRYQVTQFGKPVTLSCSQTLNHNVMYWYQQKSSQAPKLLFHYYDKDFNNEADTPDNFQSRRPNTSFCFLDIRSPGLGDTAMYLCATSRGGPNQPQHFGDGTRLSIL.

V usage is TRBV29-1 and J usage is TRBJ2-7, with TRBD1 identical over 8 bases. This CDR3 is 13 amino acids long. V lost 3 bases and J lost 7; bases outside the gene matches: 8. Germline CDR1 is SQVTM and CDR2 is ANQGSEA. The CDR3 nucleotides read TGCAGCGTTGAGAAGGACAGGGCTGGGGAGCAGTACTTC. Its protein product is CSVEKDRAGEQYF.

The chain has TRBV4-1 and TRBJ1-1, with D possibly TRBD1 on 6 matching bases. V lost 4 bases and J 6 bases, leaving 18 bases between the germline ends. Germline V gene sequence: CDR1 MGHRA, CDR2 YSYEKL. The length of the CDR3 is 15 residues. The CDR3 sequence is CASSRYQGLVAEAFF. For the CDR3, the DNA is TGCGCCAGCAGCCGCTACCAGGGGTTAGTGGCTGAAGCTTTCTTT.

Here the CDR3 DNA reads TGCAGTGCTAGTAGCACTGAGCAGTTCTTC. This encodes CSASSTEQFF. The V gene is TRBV20-1, the J gene TRBJ2-1; D is unclear. Trimming removed 3 bases from V and 9 bases from J, with 6 bases in between. CDR1 and CDR2 from the germline V gene are DFQATT and SNEGSKA (reference sequence). The CDR3 is 10 residues long.

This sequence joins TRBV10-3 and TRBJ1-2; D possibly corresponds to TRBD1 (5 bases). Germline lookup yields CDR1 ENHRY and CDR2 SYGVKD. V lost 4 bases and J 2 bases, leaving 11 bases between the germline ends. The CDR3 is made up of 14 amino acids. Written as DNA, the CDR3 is TGTGCCATCAGTGGTGGGGCAGGGAACTATGGCTACACCTTC. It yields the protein CAISGGAGNYGYTF.

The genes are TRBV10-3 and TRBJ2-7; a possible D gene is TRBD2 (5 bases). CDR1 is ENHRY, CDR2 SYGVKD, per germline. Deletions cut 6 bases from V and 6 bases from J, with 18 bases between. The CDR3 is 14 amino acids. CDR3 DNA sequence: TGTGCCATCAGGTCAGGCGGGTTGATTTCCGAGCAGTACTTC. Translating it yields CAIRSGGLISEQYF.

The CDR3 DNA reads TGCGCCAGCACATGGGGGGCGGGGAGCTACAATGAGCAGTTCTTC. Amino acids: CASTWGAGSYNEQFF. This chain joins TRBV10-2 and TRBJ2-1; the D call may be TRBD1 or TRBD2 (6 bases each). Trimming took off 7 bases at V and 3 bases at J, with 16 bases between the two ends. Germline V gene lookup returns CDR1 WSHSY and CDR2 SAAADI. CDR3 length: 15 residues.

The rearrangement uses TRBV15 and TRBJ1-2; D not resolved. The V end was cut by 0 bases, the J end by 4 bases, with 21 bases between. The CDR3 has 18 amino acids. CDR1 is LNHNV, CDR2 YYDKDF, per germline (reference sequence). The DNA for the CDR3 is TGTGCCACCAGCAGAGAGAAGGCAGAAACTCTTATTAGCTATGGCTACACCTTC. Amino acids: CATSREKAETLISYGYTF.

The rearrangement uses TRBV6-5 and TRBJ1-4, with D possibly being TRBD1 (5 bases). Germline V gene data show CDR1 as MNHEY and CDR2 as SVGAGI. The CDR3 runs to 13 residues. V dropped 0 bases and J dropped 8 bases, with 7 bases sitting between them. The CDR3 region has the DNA TGTGCCAGCAGTTACTCGAGACAGGAAAAACTGTTTTTT. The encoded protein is CASSYSRQEKLFF.

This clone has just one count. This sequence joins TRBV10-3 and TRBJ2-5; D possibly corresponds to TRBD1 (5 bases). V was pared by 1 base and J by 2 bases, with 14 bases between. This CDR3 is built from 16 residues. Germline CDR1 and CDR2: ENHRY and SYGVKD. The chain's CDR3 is CAISEWVGQEQETQYF. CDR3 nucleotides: TGTGCCATCAGTGAGTGGGTGGGGCAGGAGCAAGAGACCCAGTACTTC.